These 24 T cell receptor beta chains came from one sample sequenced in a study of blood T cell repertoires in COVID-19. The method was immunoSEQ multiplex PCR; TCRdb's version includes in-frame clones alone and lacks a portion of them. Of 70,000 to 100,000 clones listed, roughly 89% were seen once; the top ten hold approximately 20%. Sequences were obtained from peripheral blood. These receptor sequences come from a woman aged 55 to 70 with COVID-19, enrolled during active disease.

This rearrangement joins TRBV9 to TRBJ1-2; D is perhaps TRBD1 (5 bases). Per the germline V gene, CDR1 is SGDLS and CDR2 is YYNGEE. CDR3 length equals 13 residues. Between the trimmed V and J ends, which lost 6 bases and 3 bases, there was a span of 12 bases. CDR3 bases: TGTGCCAGCAACGACGGGGGAGACTATGGCTACACCTTC. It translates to CASNDGGDYGYTF.

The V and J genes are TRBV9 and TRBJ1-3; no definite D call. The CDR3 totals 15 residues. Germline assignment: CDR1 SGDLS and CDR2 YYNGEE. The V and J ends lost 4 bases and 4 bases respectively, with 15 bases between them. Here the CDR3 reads CASSPQPLAGNTIYF. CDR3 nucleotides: TGTGCCAGCAGCCCACAGCCCCTGGCGGGAAACACCATATATTTT.

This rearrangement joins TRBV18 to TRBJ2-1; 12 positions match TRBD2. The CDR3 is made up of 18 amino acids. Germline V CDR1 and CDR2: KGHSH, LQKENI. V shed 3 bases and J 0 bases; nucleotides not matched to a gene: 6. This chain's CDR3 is CASSPRTSGTDSYNEQFF. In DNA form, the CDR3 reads TGTGCCAGCTCACCCCGGACTAGCGGGACCGACTCCTACAATGAGCAGTTCTTC.

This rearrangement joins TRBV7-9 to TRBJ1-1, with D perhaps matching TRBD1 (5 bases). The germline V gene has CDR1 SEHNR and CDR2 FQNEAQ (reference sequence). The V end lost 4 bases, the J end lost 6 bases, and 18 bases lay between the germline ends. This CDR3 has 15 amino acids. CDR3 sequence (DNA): TGTGCCAGCAGCTCACAGGCTACGGCAACCGCTGAAGCTTTCTTT. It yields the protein CASSSQATATAEAFF.

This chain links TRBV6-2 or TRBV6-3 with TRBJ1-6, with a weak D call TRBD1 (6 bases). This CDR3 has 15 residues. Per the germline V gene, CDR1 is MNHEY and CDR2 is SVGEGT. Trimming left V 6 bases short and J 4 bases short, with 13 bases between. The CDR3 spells CASSPRTAYNSPLHF. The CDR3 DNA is TGTGCCAGCAGCCCTAGGACAGCTTATAATTCACCCCTCCACTTT.

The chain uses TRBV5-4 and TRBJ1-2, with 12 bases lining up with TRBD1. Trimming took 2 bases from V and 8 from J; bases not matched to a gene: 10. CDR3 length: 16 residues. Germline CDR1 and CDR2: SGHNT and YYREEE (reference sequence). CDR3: CASSLTPGQGARGYTF. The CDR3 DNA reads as TGTGCCAGCAGCTTAACACCGGGACAGGGGGCCCGGGGCTACACCTTC.

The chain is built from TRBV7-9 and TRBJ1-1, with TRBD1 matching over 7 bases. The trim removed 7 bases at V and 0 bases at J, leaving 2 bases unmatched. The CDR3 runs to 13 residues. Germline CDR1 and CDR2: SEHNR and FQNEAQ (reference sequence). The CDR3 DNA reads TGTGCCAGCACCGGGACAGTGAACACTGAAGCTTTCTTT. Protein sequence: CASTGTVNTEAFF.

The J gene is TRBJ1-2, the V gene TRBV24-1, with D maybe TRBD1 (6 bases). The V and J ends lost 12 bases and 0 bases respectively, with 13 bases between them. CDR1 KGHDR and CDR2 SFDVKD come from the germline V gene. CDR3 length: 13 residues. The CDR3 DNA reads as TGTGCCGCGGGGGCAGAGTCTAACTATGGCTACACCTTC. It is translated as CAAGAESNYGYTF.

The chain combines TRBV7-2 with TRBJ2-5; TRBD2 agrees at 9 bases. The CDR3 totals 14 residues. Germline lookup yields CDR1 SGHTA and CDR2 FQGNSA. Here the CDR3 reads CSSGRGGSQETQYF. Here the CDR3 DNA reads TGTTCCTCCGGGCGGGGGGGCTCCCAAGAGACCCAGTACTTC.

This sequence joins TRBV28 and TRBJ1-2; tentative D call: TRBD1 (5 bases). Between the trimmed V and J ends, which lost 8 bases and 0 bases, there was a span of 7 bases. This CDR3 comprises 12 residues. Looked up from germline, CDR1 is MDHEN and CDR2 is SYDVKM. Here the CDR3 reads CASAGTNYGYTF. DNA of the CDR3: TGTGCCAGCGCAGGGACTAACTATGGCTACACCTTC.

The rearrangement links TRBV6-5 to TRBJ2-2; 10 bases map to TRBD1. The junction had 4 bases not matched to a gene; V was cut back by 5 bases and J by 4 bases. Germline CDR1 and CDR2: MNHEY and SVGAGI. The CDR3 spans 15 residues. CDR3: CASSTGTGVTGELFF. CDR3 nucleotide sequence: TGTGCCAGCAGTACCGGGACAGGGGTCACCGGGGAGCTGTTTTTT.

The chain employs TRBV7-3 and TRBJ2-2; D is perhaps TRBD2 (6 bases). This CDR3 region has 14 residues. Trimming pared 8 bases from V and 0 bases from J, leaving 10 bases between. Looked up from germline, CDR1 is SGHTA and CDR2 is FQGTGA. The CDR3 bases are TGTGCCAGCGGGACTTTTGCGAACACCGGGGAGCTGTTTTTT. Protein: CASGTFANTGELFF.

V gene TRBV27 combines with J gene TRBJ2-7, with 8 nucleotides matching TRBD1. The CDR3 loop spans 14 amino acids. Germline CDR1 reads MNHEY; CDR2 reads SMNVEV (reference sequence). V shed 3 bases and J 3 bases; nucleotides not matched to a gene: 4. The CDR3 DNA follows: TGTGCCAGCAGTTTTTGGGACAGGAGCTACGAGCAGTACTTC. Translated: CASSFWDRSYEQYF.

This chain's CDR3 is CASSLGGTGAGNYGYTF. For the CDR3, the DNA is TGTGCCAGCAGCTTAGGGGGGACAGGGGCCGGTAACTATGGCTACACCTTC. The rearrangement uses TRBV7-2 and TRBJ1-2; 10 positions agree with TRBD1. The CDR3 spans 17 residues. The trim removed 1 base at V and 1 base at J, leaving 6 bases unmatched. CDR1 and CDR2 (germline): SGHTA, FQGNSA.

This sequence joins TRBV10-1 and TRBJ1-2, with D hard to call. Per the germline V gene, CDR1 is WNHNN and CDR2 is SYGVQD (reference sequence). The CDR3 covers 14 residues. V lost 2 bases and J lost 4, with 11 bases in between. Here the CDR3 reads CASSEVGGSYGYTF. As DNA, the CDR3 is TGCGCCAGCAGTGAGGTAGGAGGATCCTATGGCTACACCTTC.

CDR3 amino acids: CAISEQSEQFF. The CDR3, as DNA: TGTGCCATCAGTGAGCAGTCTGAGCAGTTCTTC. The genes are TRBV10-3 and TRBJ2-1; D call uncertain. Trimming stripped 2 bases from V and 9 bases from J, with 5 bases between. This CDR3 is built from 11 residues. Germline V gives CDR1 ENHRY, CDR2 SYGVKD.

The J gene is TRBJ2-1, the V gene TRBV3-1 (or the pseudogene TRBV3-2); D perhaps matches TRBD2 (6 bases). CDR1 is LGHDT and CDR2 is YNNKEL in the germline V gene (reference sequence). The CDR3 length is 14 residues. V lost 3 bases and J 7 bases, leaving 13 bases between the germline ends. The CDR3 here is CASSQSASGNEQFF. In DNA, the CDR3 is TGTGCCAGCAGCCAGTCAGCGAGCGGGAATGAGCAGTTCTTC.

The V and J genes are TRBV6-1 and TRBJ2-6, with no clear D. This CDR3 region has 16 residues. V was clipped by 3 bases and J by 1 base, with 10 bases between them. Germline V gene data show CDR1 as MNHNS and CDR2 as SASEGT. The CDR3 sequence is CASSEYSSSGANVLTF. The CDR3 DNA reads TGTGCCAGCAGTGAGTACAGCAGTTCTGGGGCCAACGTCCTGACTTTC.

CDR3 sequence reads: CARRRGHGYTF. The DNA of the CDR3 is TGTGCCAGGCGAAGGGGCCATGGCTACACCTTC. J is TRBJ1-2 and V is TRBV15; tentative D call: TRBD1 (5 bases). With 10 bases removed from V and 6 bases from J, the gap between germline ends came to 12 bases. This CDR3 comprises 11 residues. Germline loops: CDR1 LNHNV, CDR2 YYDKDF (reference sequence).

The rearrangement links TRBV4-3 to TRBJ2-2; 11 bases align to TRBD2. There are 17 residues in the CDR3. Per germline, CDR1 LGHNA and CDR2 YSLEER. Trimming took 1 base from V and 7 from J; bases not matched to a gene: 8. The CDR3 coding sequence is TGCGCCAGCAGCCAAGCTATAGCGGGGGGGCCTTTCGGGGAGCTGTTTTTT. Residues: CASSQAIAGGPFGELFF.

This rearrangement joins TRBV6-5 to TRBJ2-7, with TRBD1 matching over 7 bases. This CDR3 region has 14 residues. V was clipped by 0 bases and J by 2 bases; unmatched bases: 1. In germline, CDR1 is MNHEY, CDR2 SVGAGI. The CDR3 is CASSYSRGPYEQYF. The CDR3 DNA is TGTGCCAGCAGTTACTCTAGGGGGCCCTACGAGCAGTACTTC.

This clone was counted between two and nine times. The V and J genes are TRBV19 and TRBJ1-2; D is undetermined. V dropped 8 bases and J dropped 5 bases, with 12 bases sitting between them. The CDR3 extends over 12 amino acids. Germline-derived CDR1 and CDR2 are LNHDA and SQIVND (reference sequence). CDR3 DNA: TGTGCCAGTTCGCGGCGTCCATATGGCTACACCTTC. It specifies CASSRRPYGYTF.

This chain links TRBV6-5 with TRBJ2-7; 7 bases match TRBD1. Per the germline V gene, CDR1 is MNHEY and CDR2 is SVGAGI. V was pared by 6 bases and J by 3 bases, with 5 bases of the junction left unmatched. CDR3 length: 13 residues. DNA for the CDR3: TGTGCCAGCAGGCCAGGGGACAGCTACGAGCAGTACTTC. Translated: CASRPGDSYEQYF.

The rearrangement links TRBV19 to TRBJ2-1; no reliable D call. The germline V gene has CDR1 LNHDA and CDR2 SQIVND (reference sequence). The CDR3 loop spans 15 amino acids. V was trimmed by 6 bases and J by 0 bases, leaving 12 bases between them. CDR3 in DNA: TGTGCCAGTAGCCCCCGGTTTGGCTCCTACAATGAGCAGTTCTTC. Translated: CASSPRFGSYNEQFF. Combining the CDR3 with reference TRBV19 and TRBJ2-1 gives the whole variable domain DGGITQSPKYLFRKEGQNVTLSCEQNLNHDAMYWYRQDPGQGLRLIYYSQIVNDFQKGDIAEGYSVSREKKESFPLTVTSAQKNPTAFYLCASSPRFGSYNEQFFGPGTRLTVL.